These 20 T cell receptor beta chains were all obtained from the same sample, sequenced in a study of human T cells and chemical hapten exposure. In TCRdb, the RACE reads were re-called with MiXCR into one record per CDR3 protein. The table lists 300,000 to 450,000 distinct CDR3 sequences, roughly 5% of them singletons. The time point is: pre-sensitization, week 0. Treatment noted: therapeutic diphenylcyclopropenone sensitization with weekly scalp DPC. The specimen was whole blood, collected in connection with sensitization to the hapten diphenylcyclopropenone (DPC). Receptors were obtained from a woman aged 45-59 years with alopecia areata. Some clones in this sample may be carry-over from other donors' samples.

This clonotype was counted a few times. The rearrangement links TRBV29-1 to TRBJ1-4, with D perhaps TRBD1 (5 bases). This CDR3 comprises 14 residues. CDR1 SQVTM and CDR2 ANQGSEA come from the germline V gene. V was cut by 6 bases and J by 6 bases, with 17 bases left in between. DNA of the CDR3: TGCAGCGTCGCGGGACCTGGGTATTATGAAAAACTGTTTTTT. Protein product: CSVAGPGYYEKLFF.

At least ten counts were recorded for this clonotype. This sequence joins TRBV27 and TRBJ2-3; D uncertain. The CDR3 sequence is 14 residues long. Trimming removed 6 bases from V and 5 bases from J, with 15 bases in between. The germline V gene has CDR1 MNHEY and CDR2 SMNVEV (reference sequence). This CDR3 reads CASSLRGPQDTQYF. The CDR3 DNA is TGTGCCAGCAGCCTTCGAGGACCCCAAGATACGCAGTATTTT.

In its sample, this clonotype was seen many times. This chain uses TRBV5-1 with TRBJ2-7; no reliable D call. V was clipped by 5 bases and J by 0 bases, with 9 bases between them. There are 13 residues in the CDR3. Germline V gene lookup returns CDR1 SGHRS and CDR2 YFSETQ. The CDR3 sequence: CASSTPFSYEQYF. CDR3 nucleotide sequence: TGCGCCAGCAGTACTCCCTTCTCCTACGAGCAGTACTTC.

This sequence joins TRBV6-2 or TRBV6-3 and TRBJ2-5, with D perhaps matching TRBD2 (5 bases). CDR1 MNHEY and CDR2 SVGEGT come from the germline V gene. The CDR3 extends over 16 amino acids. V was cut by 1 base and J by 0 bases, with 12 bases left in between. In nucleotides, the CDR3 is TGTGCCAGCAGTTACTATCCGGGATTAAACCAAGAGACCCAGTACTTC. Translating it yields CASSYYPGLNQETQYF.

This clonotype was observed many times. This chain links TRBV12-3 or TRBV12-4 with TRBJ2-3; D remains ambiguous. The CDR3 loop spans 11 amino acids. Trimming left V 8 bases short and J 6 bases short, with 9 bases between. The chain's CDR3 is CASRQWDTQYF. DNA of the CDR3: TGTGCCAGCCGGCAGTGGGATACGCAGTATTTT.

The sample holds many counts of this clonotype. This chain joins TRBV2 and TRBJ2-3, with D uncertain. The length of the CDR3 is 13 residues. Germline assignment: CDR1 SNHLY and CDR2 FYNNEI. V lost 5 bases, J lost 4 bases, and 10 bases lay in between. In DNA, the CDR3 is TGTGCCAGCAGTCCCAGACCGCCAGATACGCAGTATTTT. Its translation is CASSPRPPDTQYF.

This clonotype has a count of ten or more. The V gene is TRBV12-3 or TRBV12-4, the J gene TRBJ2-2; D gene unclear. The CDR3 is 11 residues long. CDR3 DNA: TGTGTGTCTGGGCACACCGGGGAGCTGTTTTTT. Its translation is CVSGHTGELFF.

The chain links TRBV4-3 to TRBJ2-7, with a weak D call TRBD1 (5 bases). Between the trimmed V and J ends, which lost 0 bases and 3 bases, there was a span of 18 bases. The germline V gene encodes CDR1 LGHNA and CDR2 YSLEER. The CDR3 contains 17 residues. DNA of the CDR3: TGCGCCAGCAGCCAAGATAATAATCCAGGGATATACTACGAGCAGTACTTC. This translates into CASSQDNNPGIYYEQYF.

This clonotype came up a few times. The chain couples TRBV14 to TRBJ1-6; 9 bases line up with TRBD1. This CDR3 has 18 amino acids. The V gene end was trimmed by 2 bases and the J gene end by 11 bases; junction bases not matched to a gene: 16. Germline V gene sequence: CDR1 SGHDN, CDR2 FVKESK. This chain's CDR3 is CASSQSLGQGIGDPPLHF. The CDR3, as DNA: TGTGCCAGCAGCCAATCCCTGGGACAGGGCATAGGGGATCCACCCCTCCACTTT. Variable domain in full (rest from reference TRBV14 and TRBJ1-6): EAGVTQFPSHSVIEKGQTVTLRCDPISGHDNLYWYRRVMGKEIKFLLHFVKESKQDESGMPNNRFLAERTGGTYSTLKVQPAELEDSGVYFCASSQSLGQGIGDPPLHFGNGTRLTVT.

A note on this clonotype: This clone may be a read error of a much larger clone one base away. This chain joins TRBV29-1 and TRBJ2-1, with 8 bases that match TRBD1. The V and J ends lost 3 bases and 5 bases, in that order; junction bases with no gene match: 6. CDR1 SQVTM and CDR2 ANQGSEA come from the germline V gene. The CDR3 length is 14 residues. DNA of the CDR3: TGCAGCGTTGAGGCGGTGACAGGGGACAATGAGCAGTTCTTC. Its protein product is CSVEAVTGDNEQFF.

This clonotype has ten or more counts. The genes are TRBV5-1 and TRBJ2-6; D assignment may be TRBD1 or TRBD2 (5 bases each). V gave up 0 bases and J gave up 2 bases, with 9 bases separating them. The CDR3 has 16 residues. The V gene's germline CDR1 is SGHRS and CDR2 YFSETQ. The CDR3 DNA follows: TGCGCCAGCAGCTTGGCCCTGGGGGCTGGGGCCAACGTCCTGACTTTC. Amino acid sequence: CASSLALGAGANVLTF. Looking up the rest from reference TRBV5-1 and TRBJ2-6 gives the full variable domain: KAGVTQTPRYLIKTRGQQVTLSCSPISGHRSVSWYQQTPGQGLQFLFEYFSETQRNKGNFPGRFSGRQFSNSRSEMNVSTLELGDSALYLCASSLALGAGANVLTFGAGSRLTVL.

As DNA, the CDR3 is TGTGCCATCAGTGGGGCCGGGAGGACAGATACGCAGTATTTT. This gives the protein CAISGAGRTDTQYF. The rearrangement joins TRBV10-3 to TRBJ2-3, with TRBD2 matching 7 bases. This CDR3 spans 14 amino acids. V shed 4 bases and J 3 bases; nucleotides not matched to a gene: 4. Looked up from germline, CDR1 is ENHRY and CDR2 is SYGVKD.

This clonotype was counted at least ten times. The chain employs TRBV12-3 or TRBV12-4 and TRBJ2-3; D is possibly TRBD2 (5 bases). The CDR3 is made up of 15 amino acids. V dropped 6 bases and J dropped 0 bases, with 13 bases sitting between them. DNA of the CDR3: TGTGCCAGCAGACCCGGGGTCGCTAGCACAGATACGCAGTATTTT. It specifies CASRPGVASTDTQYF.

This clonotype has a count of ten or more. The genes are TRBV20-1 and TRBJ1-1; D not resolved. The germline V gene has CDR1 DFQATT and CDR2 SNEGSKA (reference sequence). The CDR3 covers 15 residues. Trimming removed 3 bases at V and 6 bases at J, with 20 bases between. Written as DNA, the CDR3 is TGCAGTGCTAGCCCCTCCACGGGGATTTCAGCTGAAGCTTTCTTT. It encodes CSASPSTGISAEAFF.

This chain connects TRBV6-6 to TRBJ2-7; 7 positions agree with TRBD2. Germline CDR1 MNHNY, CDR2 SVGAGI (reference sequence). V lost 2 bases to trimming and J lost 7 bases; unmatched junction nucleotides: 8. The CDR3 totals 14 residues. The CDR3 DNA reads as TGTGCCAGCAGTTACGAGGGAGGGCCGGTGGAGCAGTACTTC. It specifies CASSYEGGPVEQYF.

This clonotype was observed a handful of times. This chain connects TRBV7-8 to TRBJ1-1; 11 positions match TRBD1. Germline V gives CDR1 SGHVS, CDR2 FQNEAQ. The CDR3 extends over 15 amino acids. Trimming cost V 2 bases and J 8 bases; bases outside gene matches: 7. CDR3 nucleotides: TGTGCCAGCAGCTTACCGGCCGGGACAGGGGGGGAAGCTTTCTTT. This translates into CASSLPAGTGGEAFF.

V usage is TRBV20-1 and J usage is TRBJ2-6; the match to TRBD1 covers 7 bases. The CDR3 loop spans 14 amino acids. With V trimmed by 5 bases and J by 2 bases, 3 bases remained unmatched. CDR1 DFQATT and CDR2 SNEGSKA come from the germline V gene (reference sequence). The DNA of the CDR3 is TGCAGTGCTCCTCAGGGGGCTGGGGCCAACGTCCTGACTTTC. This sequence encodes CSAPQGAGANVLTF.

In this sample, this clonotype turned up many times. The chain is built from TRBV6-1 and TRBJ1-5, with no clear D. The CDR3 runs to 15 residues. V was trimmed by 0 bases and J by 7 bases, leaving 13 bases between them. Germline V lookup: CDR1 MNHNS, CDR2 SASEGT. The CDR3 loop reads CASSEAVLLRQPQHF. The CDR3 DNA is TGTGCCAGCAGTGAAGCTGTTCTTCTGCGGCAGCCCCAGCATTTT.

This clonotype was picked up many times. The chain combines TRBV6-2 or TRBV6-3 with TRBJ2-7; possible D gene TRBD2, 6 bases. V was cut by 5 bases and J by 0 bases, with 17 bases left in between. The CDR3 has 16 residues. Germline V gene lookup returns CDR1 MNHEY and CDR2 SVGEGT. The CDR3 region is CASSQFWDGSSYEQYF. The CDR3 DNA is TGTGCCAGCAGTCAATTTTGGGACGGGAGCTCCTACGAGCAGTACTTC.

The table lists this clonotype with many counts. V is TRBV29-1 and J is TRBJ1-1; 10 bases line up with TRBD1. Per germline, CDR1 SQVTM and CDR2 ANQGSEA. The CDR3 is made up of 12 amino acids. With 8 bases clipped from V and 4 bases from J, the junction kept 4 bases outside the gene matches. The DNA for the CDR3 is TGCAGCTCCGGGACAGGGGTCACTGAAGCTTTCTTT. Translation: CSSGTGVTEAFF.